These 6 T cell receptor beta chains were all obtained from the same sample, sequenced in a study of CD8+CD57+ T cells in acquired aplastic anemia (dated by TCRdb to the late 2010s). Instrument on record: Illumina HiSeq 2000. Profiling of TCR beta VDJ combinations and CDR3 sequences used genomic DNA as the template. The public sequencing data were trimmed at Q25 with fastp and processed into clonotypes with MiXCR by TCRdb, which kept only in-frame beta chains. Rows merge per CDR3 protein into single entries with the most common DNA and genes. The sample profile shows more than 45,000 distinct CDR3 sequences; approximately 54% of them were found once. Of the sample, about 16% falls within the top ten clones. The patients picked for sequencing were ones in whom flow cytometry had shown an expansion of CD8+CD57+ cells. The sequencing input was sorted CD4+, CD8+, or CD8+CD57+ T cells (not recorded which) from PBMCs. The receptors were gathered from a human donor with aplastic anemia.

This sequence joins TRBV15 and TRBJ1-2; TRBD1 matches 8 bases. The CDR3 is 14 amino acids. Per germline, CDR1 LNHNV and CDR2 YYDKDF (reference sequence). Unmatched junction bases numbered 6, after V lost 5 bases and J lost 4 bases. The CDR3 nucleotides are TGTGCCACCAGCGGTCAGACAGGGGTCTATGGCTACACCTTC. Amino acids: CATSGQTGVYGYTF.

The gene calls are TRBV6-2 or TRBV6-3 and TRBJ1-6; unclear D gene. Germline assignment: CDR1 MNHEY and CDR2 SVGEGT. Deletions cut 5 bases from V and 5 bases from J, with 7 bases between. This CDR3 spans 13 amino acids. The CDR3 region has the DNA TGTGCCAGCAGTACCGGACATAATTCACCCCTCCACTTT. This sequence encodes CASSTGHNSPLHF.

V is TRBV19 and J is TRBJ2-5; 14 nucleotides match TRBD2. The V gene's germline CDR1 is LNHDA and CDR2 SQIVND (reference sequence). The ends lost 7 bases at V and 4 bases at J; junction bases unmatched: 11. CDR3 length: 17 amino acids. As DNA, the CDR3 is TGTGCCAGTACATCAGGGACTAGCGGGAGAGGGGTAGAGACCCAGTACTTC. Translated, it gives CASTSGTSGRGVETQYF.

This clonotype was seen at least ten times. The V gene is TRBV19, the J gene TRBJ1-5; maybe TRBD1 (6 bases). This CDR3 has 15 amino acids. Germline V gene lookup returns CDR1 LNHDA and CDR2 SQIVND (reference sequence). The V end was cut by 7 bases, the J end by 2 bases, with 15 bases between. The CDR3 here is CASTRGGAGNQPQHF. The CDR3 region has the DNA TGTGCCAGTACCCGAGGGGGGGCCGGCAATCAGCCCCAGCATTTT.

The CDR3 protein is CSAFRQGAGEQFF. The CDR3 nucleotides read TGCAGTGCTTTTCGTCAGGGGGCGGGTGAGCAGTTCTTC. V and J are TRBV20-1 and TRBJ2-1; 8 bases align to TRBD1. Germline CDR1 reads DFQATT; CDR2 reads SNEGSKA (reference sequence). J was trimmed by 9 bases and V by 5 bases; bases with no gene match: 9. This CDR3 comprises 13 residues.

With regard to this clonotype: A much bigger clone sits one base away, suggesting this may be a read error. The gene calls are TRBV4-3 and TRBJ1-4; 9 bases line up with TRBD1. The CDR3 runs to 14 residues. In germline, CDR1 is LGHNA, CDR2 YSLEER. V shed 4 bases and J 10 bases; nucleotides not matched to a gene: 7. The CDR3 coding sequence is TGCGCCAGCAGCCGGGGGACAGGGAGGGGAAAACTGTTTTTT. Protein sequence: CASSRGTGRGKLFF.